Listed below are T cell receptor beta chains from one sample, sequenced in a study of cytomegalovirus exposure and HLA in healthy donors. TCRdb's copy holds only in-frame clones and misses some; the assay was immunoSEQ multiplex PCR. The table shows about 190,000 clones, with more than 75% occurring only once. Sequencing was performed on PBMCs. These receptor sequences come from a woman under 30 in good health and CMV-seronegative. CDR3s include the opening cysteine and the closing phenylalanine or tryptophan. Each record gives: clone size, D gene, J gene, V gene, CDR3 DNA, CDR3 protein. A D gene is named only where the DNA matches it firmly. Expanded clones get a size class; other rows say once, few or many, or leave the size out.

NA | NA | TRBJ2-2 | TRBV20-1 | TGCAGTGTGCGAACGTCCGGGGAGCTGTTTTTT | CSVRTSGELFF
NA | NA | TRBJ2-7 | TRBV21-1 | TGTGCCAGCAGGGGGGGTTACGAGCAGTACTTC | CASRGGYEQYF
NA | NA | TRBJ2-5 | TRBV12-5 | TGTGCTAGTGGTTTCTCGGGGGAGACCCAGTACTTC | CASGFSGETQYF
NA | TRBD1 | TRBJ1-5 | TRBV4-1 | TGCGCCAGCAGCCCCCGGGACAGGGATCAGCCCCAGCATTTT | CASSPRDRDQPQHF
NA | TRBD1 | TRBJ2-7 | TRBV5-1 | TGCGCCAGCAGCCTGGGACAGGGCCTCTACGAGCAGTACTTC | CASSLGQGLYEQYF
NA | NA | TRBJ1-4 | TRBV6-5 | TGTGCCAGCAGTTCCCGGGGTGCAGGGGCTAATGAAAAACTGTTTTTT | CASSSRGAGANEKLFF
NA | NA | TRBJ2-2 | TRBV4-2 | TGTGCCAGCAGCCAAGAAGGGGCGAACACCGGGGAGCTGTTTTTT | CASSQEGANTGELFF
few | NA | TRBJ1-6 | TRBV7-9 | TGTGCCAGCAGCTCCCCATCGGGCCCGGGGGGTTATAATTCACCCCTCCACTTT | CASSSPSGPGGYNSPLHF
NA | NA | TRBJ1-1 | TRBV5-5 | TGTGCCAGCAGCCATCTACAGGGTGGTGGGACTGAAGCTTTCTTT | CASSHLQGGGTEAFF
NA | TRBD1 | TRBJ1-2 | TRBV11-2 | TGTGCCAGCAGCTTAGATATGGGACAGGCTGGCTACACCTTC | CASSLDMGQAGYTF
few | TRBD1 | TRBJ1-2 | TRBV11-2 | TGTGCCAGCAGAACCTACAGGGGTAGGGTCTATGGCTACACCTTC | CASRTYRGRVYGYTF
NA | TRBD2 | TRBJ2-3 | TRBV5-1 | TGCGCCAGCAGCTTGGGACTAGCGGGGGGCCCTTATAGCACAGATACGCAGTATTTT | CASSLGLAGGPYSTDTQYF
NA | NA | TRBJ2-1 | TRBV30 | TGTGCCTGGAGTGTGGTATCTACGTACAATGAGCAGTTCTTC | CAWSVVSTYNEQFF
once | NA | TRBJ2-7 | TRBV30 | TGTGCCTGGAGTTGGCAGGGGCTAGGCGAGCAGTACTTC | CAWSWQGLGEQYF
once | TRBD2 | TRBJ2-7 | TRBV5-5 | TGTGCCAGCAGCTTGCTACCGGGACTAGCGGGGGGATGGGGCGAAGAGCAGTACTTC | CASSLLPGLAGGWGEEQYF
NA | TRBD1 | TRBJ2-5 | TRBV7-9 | TGTGCCAGCAGCCAAGGGACAGGGGTGAGGGAGACCCAGTACTTC | CASSQGTGVRETQYF
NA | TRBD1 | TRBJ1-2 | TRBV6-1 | TGTGCCAGCAGTCAAATCAGGGACAGGGGGGAAGGCTACACCTTC | CASSQIRDRGEGYTF
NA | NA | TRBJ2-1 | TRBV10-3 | TGTGCCATCAGTGGTTTAGAGGTTGCTCCAGGGTACAATGAGCAGTTCTTC | CAISGLEVAPGYNEQFF
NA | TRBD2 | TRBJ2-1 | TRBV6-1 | TGTGCCAGCAGGCGGGGGGGTTACAATGAGCAGTTCTTC | CASRRGGYNEQFF
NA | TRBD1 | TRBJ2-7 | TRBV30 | TGTGCCTGGAGGCCCGGACAGGGGATCGACGAGCAGTACTTC | CAWRPGQGIDEQYF
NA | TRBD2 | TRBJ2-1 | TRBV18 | TGTGCCAGCTCACCTACCGGGACTAGCGTGTTCTTC | CASSPTGTSVFF
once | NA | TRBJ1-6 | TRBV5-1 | TGCGCCAGCAGCTTGGAGGGGGGGGGCTCTTATTCACCCCTCCACTTT | CASSLEGGGSYSPLHF
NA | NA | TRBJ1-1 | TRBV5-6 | TGTGCCAGCAGCTTGAGGCAGGGAGGTGGGAGGGTCACTGAAGCTTTCTTT | CASSLRQGGGRVTEAFF
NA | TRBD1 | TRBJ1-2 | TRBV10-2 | TGCGCCAGCAGTGATCAAGGACAGGCTGCCTATGGCTACACCTTC | CASSDQGQAAYGYTF
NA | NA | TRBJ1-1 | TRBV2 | TGTGCCAGCAGCGCCGCGGGGGGGTGGAACACTGAAGCTTTCTTT | CASSAAGGWNTEAFF
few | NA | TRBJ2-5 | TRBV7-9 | TGTGCCAGCAGCTTAGTGGGCGAGTATTCGGAGACCCAGTACTTC | CASSLVGEYSETQYF
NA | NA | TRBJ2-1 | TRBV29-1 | TGCAGCGTTTCGGGGCAGTTCTTC | CSVSGQFF
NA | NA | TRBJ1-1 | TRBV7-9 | TGTGCCAGCAGCTTAGACGGGTACACTGAAGCTTTCTTT | CASSLDGYTEAFF
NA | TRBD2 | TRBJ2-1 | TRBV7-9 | TGTGCCAGCAGCTATTCCACGGGGGGGCTCTACAATGAGCAGTTCTTC | CASSYSTGGLYNEQFF
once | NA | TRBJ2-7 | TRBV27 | TGTGCCAGCAGTCCCTATGGGGGGGCCGCCTACGAGCAGTACTTC | CASSPYGGAAYEQYF
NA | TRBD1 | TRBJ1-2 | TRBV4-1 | TGCGCCAGCAGCCACCCCCCGACAGGGGCTTATGGCTACACCTTC | CASSHPPTGAYGYTF
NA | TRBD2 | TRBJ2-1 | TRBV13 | TGTGCCAGCAGCTCAAGGTCCGCGGCGGGGGGACTCTTCTTC | CASSSRSAAGGLFF
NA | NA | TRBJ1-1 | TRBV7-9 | TGTGCCAGCAGCGGTTTACAGGGGAACACTGAAGCTTTCTTT | CASSGLQGNTEAFF
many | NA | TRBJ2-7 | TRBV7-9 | TGTGCCAGCAGCCGGGAGTTCCTCTACGAGCAGTACTTC | CASSREFLYEQYF
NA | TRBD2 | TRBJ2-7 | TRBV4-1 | TGCGCCAGCAGCCAGGGGCCGGGACTAGCGGCTTACGAGCAGTACTTC | CASSQGPGLAAYEQYF
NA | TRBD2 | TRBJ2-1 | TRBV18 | TGTGCCAGCTCACCAACTAGCGGGAGTTCCTACAATGAGCAGTTCTTC | CASSPTSGSSYNEQFF
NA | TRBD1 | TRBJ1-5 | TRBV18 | TGTGCCAGCTCACGGGGACAGGGGGATCAGCCCCAGCATTTT | CASSRGQGDQPQHF
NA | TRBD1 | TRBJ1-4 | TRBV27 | TGTGCCAGCAGTATCGGGACAGTAGCAACTAATGAAAAACTGTTTTTT | CASSIGTVATNEKLFF
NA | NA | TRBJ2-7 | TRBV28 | TGTGCCAGCAGTTCACCAACCAGACAGTCCTACGAGCAGTACTTC | CASSSPTRQSYEQYF
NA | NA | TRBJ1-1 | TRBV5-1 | TGCGCCAGCAGCTTGGTAGCCAGTCTGAACACTGAAGCTTTCTTT | CASSLVASLNTEAFF
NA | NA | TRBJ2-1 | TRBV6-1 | TGTGCCAGTACCAGATTGGTTTTGAATGAGCAGTTCTTC | CASTRLVLNEQFF
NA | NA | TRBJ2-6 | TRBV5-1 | TGCGCCAGCAACAGTATTGCTGGGGCCAACGTCCTGACTTTC | CASNSIAGANVLTF
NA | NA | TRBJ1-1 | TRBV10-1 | TGCGCCAGCAGTGAGAGCAAGAACACTGAAGCTTTCTTT | CASSESKNTEAFF
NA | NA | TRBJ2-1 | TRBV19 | TGTGCCAGTAGTCCCCCCGGGTTGGCGGGACGACTCTACAATGAGCAGTTCTTC | CASSPPGLAGRLYNEQFF
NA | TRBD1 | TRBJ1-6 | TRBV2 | TGTGCCAGCAGTGCTCGGTCCGGGACAGGAAATTCACCCCTCCACTTT | CASSARSGTGNSPLHF
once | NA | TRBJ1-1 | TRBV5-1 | TGCGCCAGCAGCTTGGCCCGGGGAGCGCCGGGCACTGAAGCTTTCTTT | CASSLARGAPGTEAFF